The present T cell receptor (beta chain) was sequenced within a study of technical replicates of blood from a handful of donors (TCRdb year 2017). The table lists this clone with a few counts. Its target antigen remains unknown. Within one base of it there is no much larger clone, and no base qualities were kept. The library came from the immunoSEQ multiplex PCR assay. The immuneACCESS repertoire file appears here via TCRdb, limited to in-frame rearrangements. These files lack a portion of the clones; in checked studies, under half of the deficit traces to unresolved V genes, and the cause of the others is not known. The sample yields 67,000 or so clones; roughly 92% were counted once. The biggest ten clones account for around 0.34% of the sample. The CDR3 spans 13 residues, from the cysteine through the phenylalanine. Left in the record is the CDR3 DNA by itself, 39 bases read in frame from the first base. The germline V gene (reference sequence) yields LNHDA for CDR1 and SQIVND for CDR2. Trimming removed 6 bases from V and 1 base from J, leaving 9 bases between the germline ends.

The sample comprised T cells isolated from PBMCs. The chain links TRBV19 with TRBJ1-1, with the D segment identity uncertain. The TCR sequence derives from a human donor in good health. The bases read TGTGCCAGTAGCGACACCGGGAACACTGAAGCTTTCTTT. This translates into CASSDTGNTEAFF.